The source of this T cell receptor (beta chain) is a study of beta chain features in type 1 diabetes. Regarding the study as a whole: Patients with Type 1 diabetes showed moderately but significantly shorter TCRB CDR3s in all four CD4+ subsets. The naive, central memory and Treg TCRB repertoires of patients appeared to be more similar to one another than those of healthy donors.

Isolated RNA was reverse transcribed in full, so expressed TCRB transcripts were sequenced. Clones were sequenced by immunoSEQ multiplex PCR, and TCRdb holds only the in-frame ones, with some missing. This sample yields 600,000 or so clones, of which roughly an eighth are seen a single time; 0.03% to 0.04% belongs to the top ten. Trimming took 3 bases from V and 7 from J; bases not matched to a gene: 9. The germline V gene has CDR1 SGHRS and CDR2 YFSETQ. There are 15 residues in the CDR3. The table lists this clone with a count of one. Its antigen is still unknown. The J gene is TRBJ1-2, the V gene TRBV5-1; TRBD1 agrees at 10 bases. Sequenced material: naive CD4+ T cells from blood. The origin of this receptor is a man younger than 35 with type 1 diabetes. CDR3 in DNA: TGCGCCAGCAGCTATTCGACAGGGGGCATGGGTGGCTACACCTTC. The encoded protein is CASSYSTGGMGGYTF.